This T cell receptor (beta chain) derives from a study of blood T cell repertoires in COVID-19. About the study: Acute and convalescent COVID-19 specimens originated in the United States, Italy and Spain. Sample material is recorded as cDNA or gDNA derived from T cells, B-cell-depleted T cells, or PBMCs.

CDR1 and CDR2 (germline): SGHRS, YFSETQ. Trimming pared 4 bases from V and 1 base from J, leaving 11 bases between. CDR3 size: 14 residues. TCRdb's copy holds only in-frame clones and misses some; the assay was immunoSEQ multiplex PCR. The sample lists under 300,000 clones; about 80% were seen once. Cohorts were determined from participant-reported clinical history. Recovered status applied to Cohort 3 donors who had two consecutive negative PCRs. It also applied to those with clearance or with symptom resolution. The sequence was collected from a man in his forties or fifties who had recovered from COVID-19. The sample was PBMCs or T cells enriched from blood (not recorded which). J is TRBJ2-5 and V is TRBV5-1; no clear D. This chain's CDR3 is CASSPLRAQETQYF. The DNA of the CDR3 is TGCGCCAGCAGCCCCCTAAGAGCCCAAGAGACCCAGTACTTC.